This is a list of T cell receptor beta chains from one sample in a study of blood T cell repertoires in COVID-19. The protocol was immunoSEQ multiplex PCR, while the TCRdb copy is restricted to in-frame clones and leaves out a portion. The sample carries 200,000 or so clones, approximately 82% recorded once. The sample was peripheral blood. All receptors come from a human donor with acute or convalescent COVID-19. The donor label of this sample is uncertain. Each CDR3 is given with its conserved first and last residue. Each record gives: CDR3 DNA, CDR3 protein, clone size, V gene, J gene, D gene. The D gene is left open where the match is weak. Rows may omit the clone size; those that give it use once, few, many or a size class.

CDR3 DNA: TGTGCCAGCAGCTCGATGGGACTTCAGGGCTACACCTTC; CDR3 protein: CASSSMGLQGYTF; clone size: NA; V gene: TRBV9; J gene: TRBJ1-2; D gene: NA
CDR3 DNA: TGTGCCAGCAGTAACAGGGGGAGCAATCAGCCCCAGCATTTT; CDR3 protein: CASSNRGSNQPQHF; clone size: NA; V gene: TRBV5-4; J gene: TRBJ1-5; D gene: TRBD1
CDR3 DNA: TGTGCCAGCAGTTACTCCGTCGCCGGCTCCTACGAGCAGTACTTC; CDR3 protein: CASSYSVAGSYEQYF; clone size: NA; V gene: TRBV6-5; J gene: TRBJ2-7; D gene: NA
CDR3 DNA: TGCGCCAGCAGCTTAAGTGGCGGCCAGCAGTACTTC; CDR3 protein: CASSLSGGQQYF; clone size: NA; V gene: TRBV5-1; J gene: TRBJ2-7; D gene: NA
CDR3 DNA: TGTGCCTCCCGGGGGTGGACCAAAAACATTCAGTACTTC; CDR3 protein: CASRGWTKNIQYF; clone size: NA; V gene: TRBV3-1/TRBV3-2; J gene: TRBJ2-4; D gene: NA
CDR3 DNA: TGTGCCAGCAGCCCACTAGCGGGATTTACCGGGGAGCTGTTTTTT; CDR3 protein: CASSPLAGFTGELFF; clone size: few; V gene: TRBV11-2; J gene: TRBJ2-2; D gene: TRBD2
CDR3 DNA: TGTGCCTGGAGTGCCCCCCTGGCGGTTTTGAGGAATGAGCAGTTCTTC; CDR3 protein: CAWSAPLAVLRNEQFF; clone size: NA; V gene: TRBV30; J gene: TRBJ2-1; D gene: NA
CDR3 DNA: TGTGCCATCAGTGCAGAGAACACTGAAGCTTTCTTT; CDR3 protein: CAISAENTEAFF; clone size: NA; V gene: TRBV10-3; J gene: TRBJ1-1; D gene: NA
CDR3 DNA: TGTGCCACCAGTGACTCCACCCGGGTCACCGGGGAGCTGTTTTTT; CDR3 protein: CATSDSTRVTGELFF; clone size: once; V gene: TRBV24-1; J gene: TRBJ2-2; D gene: NA
CDR3 DNA: TGTGCCAGTAGTATAGATGGGACTAGCGCAAGCTCCTACGAGCAGTACTTC; CDR3 protein: CASSIDGTSASSYEQYF; clone size: NA; V gene: TRBV19; J gene: TRBJ2-7; D gene: TRBD2
CDR3 DNA: TGTGCCAGTAGTATAGCCGGGACAGGGATATTGGAGACCCAGTACTTC; CDR3 protein: CASSIAGTGILETQYF; clone size: NA; V gene: TRBV19; J gene: TRBJ2-5; D gene: TRBD1
CDR3 DNA: TGTGCCAGCCGGGACAGCGCCTCCTACGAGCAGTACTTC; CDR3 protein: CASRDSASYEQYF; clone size: NA; V gene: TRBV6-5; J gene: TRBJ2-7; D gene: TRBD1
CDR3 DNA: TGTGCCAGCAGCTTCTTGGACAGCCGAGATACGCAGTATTTT; CDR3 protein: CASSFLDSRDTQYF; clone size: NA; V gene: TRBV5-8; J gene: TRBJ2-3; D gene: NA
CDR3 DNA: TGTGCCAGCAGTGAAGTGGGACAGCTCTATGGCTACACCTTC; CDR3 protein: CASSEVGQLYGYTF; clone size: NA; V gene: TRBV2; J gene: TRBJ1-2; D gene: TRBD1
CDR3 DNA: TGTGCCAGCAGCAGGCGGGAGCGGGGTTACAATGAGCAGTTCTTC; CDR3 protein: CASSRRERGYNEQFF; clone size: NA; V gene: TRBV9; J gene: TRBJ2-1; D gene: TRBD2
CDR3 DNA: TGTGCCGGTCAGGGGTCGGGCTATGGCTACACCTTC; CDR3 protein: CAGQGSGYGYTF; clone size: NA; V gene: TRBV6-5; J gene: TRBJ1-2; D gene: NA
CDR3 DNA: TGTGCCAGCAGAGGAGACACAGGGGGCAAAAACACCATATATTTT; CDR3 protein: CASRGDTGGKNTIYF; clone size: NA; V gene: TRBV2; J gene: TRBJ1-3; D gene: TRBD1
CDR3 DNA: TGTGCCAGCTCACCTCCAGGGATTACTAATGAAAAACTGTTTTTT; CDR3 protein: CASSPPGITNEKLFF; clone size: NA; V gene: TRBV18; J gene: TRBJ1-4; D gene: NA
CDR3 DNA: TGTGCCAGCTCGACGGACAGCGGCGAGCAGTACTTC; CDR3 protein: CASSTDSGEQYF; clone size: NA; V gene: TRBV18; J gene: TRBJ2-7; D gene: NA
CDR3 DNA: TGTGCCAGCTCTAGCGGGAAGAGCACAGATACGCAGTATTTT; CDR3 protein: CASSSGKSTDTQYF; clone size: NA; V gene: TRBV6-6; J gene: TRBJ2-3; D gene: TRBD2
CDR3 DNA: TGTGCCTGGACCGGGTCCAGTTACGAGCAGTACTTC; CDR3 protein: CAWTGSSYEQYF; clone size: NA; V gene: TRBV30; J gene: TRBJ2-7; D gene: NA
CDR3 DNA: TGTGCCAGCAGTGTGGGAGGGGGAGGGACCTACAATGAGCAGTTCTTC; CDR3 protein: CASSVGGGGTYNEQFF; clone size: NA; V gene: TRBV5-4; J gene: TRBJ2-1; D gene: NA
CDR3 DNA: TGTGCCAGCAGTCGGCAGGGGTTTCTTCGGGAGCTGTTTTTT; CDR3 protein: CASSRQGFLRELFF; clone size: NA; V gene: TRBV6-2/TRBV6-3; J gene: TRBJ2-2; D gene: NA
CDR3 DNA: TGCGCCAGTTCTACGGCGGGGACCTCCTACAATGAGCAGTTCTTC; CDR3 protein: CASSTAGTSYNEQFF; clone size: NA; V gene: TRBV10-1; J gene: TRBJ2-1; D gene: NA
CDR3 DNA: TGTGCCAGTAGTATGGAAGGGACTGGTGGAACGGAGACCCAGTACTTC; CDR3 protein: CASSMEGTGGTETQYF; clone size: NA; V gene: TRBV19; J gene: TRBJ2-5; D gene: NA
CDR3 DNA: TGTGCCAGCAGTTTATATTCTCGGAATGAAAAACTGTTTTTT; CDR3 protein: CASSLYSRNEKLFF; clone size: NA; V gene: TRBV28; J gene: TRBJ1-4; D gene: NA
CDR3 DNA: TGCAGCGTCCAGGGCGCGGGAGGCCCCACCGGGGAGCTGTTTTTT; CDR3 protein: CSVQGAGGPTGELFF; clone size: once; V gene: TRBV29-1; J gene: TRBJ2-2; D gene: TRBD2
CDR3 DNA: TGCGCCAGCAGCCAAGATGAACGACAGGCGGTCCCCCAGTACTTC; CDR3 protein: CASSQDERQAVPQYF; clone size: once; V gene: TRBV4-3; J gene: TRBJ2-5; D gene: NA
CDR3 DNA: TGTGCCAGCATCTATAAAAGGGGACAGGGGCTGAACACTGAAGCTTTCTTT; CDR3 protein: CASIYKRGQGLNTEAFF; clone size: NA; V gene: TRBV21-1; J gene: TRBJ1-1; D gene: NA
CDR3 DNA: TGTGCCAGCAGCTTACACAGGGACCCCCCGGGTGGCTACACCTTC; CDR3 protein: CASSLHRDPPGGYTF; clone size: once; V gene: TRBV7-2; J gene: TRBJ1-2; D gene: NA
CDR3 DNA: TGTGCCACCGCCAGGGCGGGGACCGGGGAGCTGTTTTTT; CDR3 protein: CATARAGTGELFF; clone size: NA; V gene: TRBV24-1; J gene: TRBJ2-2; D gene: NA
CDR3 DNA: TGTGCCAGCAGCTTCGTCCAGGGGGGTGGTGAAAAACTGTTTTTT; CDR3 protein: CASSFVQGGGEKLFF; clone size: NA; V gene: TRBV7-9; J gene: TRBJ1-4; D gene: TRBD1
CDR3 DNA: TGTGCCAGCGCCCAGGGAACGACCGCCTATGGCTACACCTTC; CDR3 protein: CASAQGTTAYGYTF; clone size: NA; V gene: TRBV6-6; J gene: TRBJ1-2; D gene: NA
CDR3 DNA: TGTGCCACCAGCAGCCTTAGCGGGAACTACAATGAGCAGTTCTTC; CDR3 protein: CATSSLSGNYNEQFF; clone size: NA; V gene: TRBV15; J gene: TRBJ2-1; D gene: TRBD2
CDR3 DNA: TGTGCCAGCAGCCACAATAGCGGGAGCGAGCAGTACTTC; CDR3 protein: CASSHNSGSEQYF; clone size: once; V gene: TRBV3-1/TRBV3-2; J gene: TRBJ2-7; D gene: TRBD2
CDR3 DNA: TGTGCCAGCTCACCAGGCAGGGCCAACTATGGCTACACCTTC; CDR3 protein: CASSPGRANYGYTF; clone size: NA; V gene: TRBV18; J gene: TRBJ1-2; D gene: NA
CDR3 DNA: TGCGCCAGCAGCCAAAATATAGGGAGCTCCTACGAGCAGTACTTC; CDR3 protein: CASSQNIGSSYEQYF; clone size: NA; V gene: TRBV4-3; J gene: TRBJ2-7; D gene: NA
CDR3 DNA: TGTGCCACCAGCAGCCAGGCAGGGGTCTCTGGAAACACCATATATTTT; CDR3 protein: CATSSQAGVSGNTIYF; clone size: NA; V gene: TRBV15; J gene: TRBJ1-3; D gene: NA
CDR3 DNA: TGTGCCAGTAGTACGACAGGGGACGCTAACTATGGCTACACCTTC; CDR3 protein: CASSTTGDANYGYTF; clone size: NA; V gene: TRBV19; J gene: TRBJ1-2; D gene: TRBD1
CDR3 DNA: TGTGCCAGCAGCTCCGGGACAGGGTTCTCCTACAATGAGCAGTTCTTC; CDR3 protein: CASSSGTGFSYNEQFF; clone size: NA; V gene: TRBV5-6; J gene: TRBJ2-1; D gene: TRBD1
CDR3 DNA: TGTGCCAGCTCACCAGCACAGGGGGCTAGCTCCTACAATGAGCAGTTCTTC; CDR3 protein: CASSPAQGASSYNEQFF; clone size: few; V gene: TRBV18; J gene: TRBJ2-1; D gene: TRBD1
CDR3 DNA: TGCGCCAGCAGCTTGGAACGGTTACAAGAGACCCAGTACTTC; CDR3 protein: CASSLERLQETQYF; clone size: NA; V gene: TRBV5-1; J gene: TRBJ2-5; D gene: NA
CDR3 DNA: TGTGCCTGGAGTGAGGGGGGGAAAATCGGAAACACCATATATTTT; CDR3 protein: CAWSEGGKIGNTIYF; clone size: NA; V gene: TRBV30; J gene: TRBJ1-3; D gene: NA
CDR3 DNA: TGTGCCAGCAGTCCTACCGTTTATGGCTACACCTTC; CDR3 protein: CASSPTVYGYTF; clone size: NA; V gene: TRBV28; J gene: TRBJ1-2; D gene: NA
CDR3 DNA: TGTGCCAGCAGCCACATGAACACTGAAGCTTTCTTT; CDR3 protein: CASSHMNTEAFF; clone size: NA; V gene: TRBV14; J gene: TRBJ1-1; D gene: NA
CDR3 DNA: TGTGCCAGCAGCCAAGCGACTAGCGCTCAAGAGACCCAGTACTTC; CDR3 protein: CASSQATSAQETQYF; clone size: NA; V gene: TRBV3-1/TRBV3-2; J gene: TRBJ2-5; D gene: TRBD2
CDR3 DNA: TGTGCCAGTAGTTGGGGACAGGGGGCTAATCAGCCCCAGCATTTT; CDR3 protein: CASSWGQGANQPQHF; clone size: once; V gene: TRBV19; J gene: TRBJ1-5; D gene: TRBD1